What follows is one T cell receptor beta chain and its context. Its antigen remains unidentified. Germline CDR1 reads SGDLS; CDR2 reads YYNGEE. The V end lost 0 bases, the J end lost 5 bases, and 10 bases lay between the germline ends. The CDR3 consists of 14 residues. The method was immunoSEQ multiplex PCR; TCRdb's version includes in-frame clones alone and lacks a portion of them. The data contain tens of thousands of clones, about 90% of them singletons. This sample is drawn from a study of OX40 agonist ivuxolimab in advanced cancers. Overall study findings and caveats: There was clonal expansion of CD4+ and CD8+ blood T cells by week 6 at 0.1 to 3.0 mg/kg.

This clonotype originated in an adult with an advanced solid tumor such as melanoma, head and neck, liver or kidney cancer. The sequenced sample was CD4+ or CD8+ T cells sorted from blood, obtained in a trial of the OX40 agonist ivuxolimab. V usage is TRBV9 and J usage is TRBJ2-3; no clear D gene. CDR3 region: CASSVDGLGDTQYF. As DNA, the CDR3 is TGTGCCAGCAGCGTAGATGGCCTCGGAGATACGCAGTATTTT.